Sequencing of this TCR beta chain was carried out in a study of cytomegalovirus exposure and HLA in healthy donors. Overall study results and limits: Rare TCR sequences predominated, though certain public TCRs were found in many donors.

Assay: immunoSEQ multiplex PCR; the TCRdb copy retains only in-frame clones and omits some. Seen here are fewer than 200,000 clones, 95% to 96% observed once, and the top ten hold 0.8% to 0.95%. The germline gives CDR1 SGHDN, CDR2 FVKESK. V lost 3 bases to trimming and J lost 0 bases, with 9 bases between them. CDR3 length: 15 amino acids. A note on this clone: Its specificity is unknown.

The TCR comes from a woman under 30 in good health and CMV-seronegative. The chain couples TRBV14 to TRBJ2-1, with a weak D call TRBD2 (6 bases). Sample: PBMCs. The CDR3 DNA is TGTGCCAGCAGCCAGCCGCGGGGCTCCTACAATGAGCAGTTCTTC. Protein: CASSQPRGSYNEQFF.